Each of the 17 T cell receptor beta chains below was sequenced from the same sample in a study of tumor and adjacent non-tumor tissue in lung cancer. No cell sorting was done before RNA was extracted from the tissue. This non-tumor lung sample came from over 3 cm beyond the tumor edge. Three rounds of nested PCR, following a modified ARM-PCR protocol, produced the TCRbeta library. TCRdb analysed the multiplex PCR reads with MiXCR anew, one entry per CDR3 protein. The sample consists of roughly 75,000 distinct CDR3 sequences, around two thirds of them appearing once. Material: distant non-tumor lung tissue. Source of these receptors: a woman in her 50s with non-small cell lung cancer.

About this clonotype itself: This may arise from a read error, as a much more abundant clone is one base away. V and J are TRBV4-2 and TRBJ2-2; 10 bases fit TRBD2. There are 16 residues in the CDR3. Germline lookup yields CDR1 LGHNA and CDR2 YNFKEQ. CDR3 DNA sequence: TGTACCAGCAGCCAAGCTGGTAGCGGGAGGCCCGGGGAGCTGTTTTTT. Residues: CTSSQAGSGRPGELFF.

Concerning this clonotype: A much bigger clone sits one base away, suggesting this may be a read error. This CDR3 is missing its conserved last phenylalanine or tryptophan, likely due to a read error. The chain recombines TRBV29-1 with TRBJ1-1; no definite D call. CDR1 and CDR2 from the germline V gene are SQVTM and ANQGSEA. V lost 0 bases, J lost 5 bases, and 7 bases lay in between. The CDR3 runs to 12 residues. CDR3 in DNA: TGCAGCGTTGAAGATCCCGGAACTGAAGCTTTCTCT. This codes for CSVEDPGTEAFS.

Regarding this clonotype: At one boundary the junction diverges from the germline segment, which might be a read error. The rearrangement links TRBV11-2 to TRBJ2-5, with D unclear. The CDR3 runs to 13 residues. Germline V gives CDR1 SGHAT, CDR2 FQNNGV. The CDR3 here is CASSDGYRETLYF. CDR3 in DNA: TGTGCCAGCAGCGACGGTTACAGAGAGACCCTGTACTTT.

In the case of this clonotype: With a much larger clone just one base away, this may be a read error. V and J are TRBV6-5 and TRBJ2-7, with 10 bases identical to TRBD1. The CDR3 length is 15 residues. Germline V CDR1 and CDR2: MNHEY, SVGAGI. J was trimmed by 6 bases and V by 10 bases; bases with no gene match: 15. In nucleotides, the CDR3 is TGTGCCACCCACCGCCCGATCGGGACAGGGGTCGAGCAGTACTTC. Protein sequence: CATHRPIGTGVEQYF.

As to this clonotype: One end of the junction does not line up with germline, which may come from a read error. The gene calls are TRBV11-2 and TRBJ2-1, with 13 nucleotides matching TRBD2. CDR1 is SGHAT, CDR2 FQNNGV, per germline. The CDR3 runs to 17 residues. The CDR3 coding sequence is TGTACCAGCACCTCCGGACTAGCGGGAGCTCAATACAATGAGCAGTTCTTC. Translated: CTSTSGLAGAQYNEQFF. The complete variable domain, with remaining parts taken from reference TRBV11-2 and TRBJ2-1, reads EAGVAQSPRYKIIEKRQSVAFWCNPISGHATLYWYQQILGQGPKLLIQFQNNGVVDDSQLPKDRFSAERLKGVDSTLKIQPAKLEDSAVYLCTSTSGLAGAQYNEQFFGPGTRLTVL.

This clonotype has more than one count but fewer than ten. V is TRBV11-1 and J is TRBJ2-1; D gene uncertain. Trimming shortened V by 4 bases and J by 15 bases, and 19 bases separated the two germline ends. The CDR3 loop spans 13 amino acids. Germline V gene sequence: CDR1 SGHAT, CDR2 FQDESV (reference sequence). The CDR3 loop is CASSSPPLDELFF. The CDR3 DNA reads as TGTGCCAGCAGCTCACCTCCGCTGGATGAGTTGTTCTTC.

About this clonotype itself: A read error may explain this, as a much larger clone is one base away. The chain combines TRBV20-1 with TRBJ2-6; D is unresolved. Between the trimmed V and J ends, which lost 5 bases and 0 bases, there was a span of 20 bases. The CDR3 totals 18 residues. Germline V CDR1 and CDR2: DFQATT, SNEGSKA (reference sequence). CDR3 nucleotide sequence: TGCAGTGCTGATGATCGACATCAACTTAGCTCTGGGGCCAACGTCCTGACTTTC. Translated: CSADDRHQLSSGANVLTF.

On this clonotype itself: The junction departs from the called germline gene at one end, perhaps through a read error. CDR3 protein: CANSHYYLAVKSYIEQFF. The CDR3 nucleotides read TGTGCCAATAGTCACTACTACTTAGCGGTTAAGTCCTACATTGAGCAGTTCTTC. The chain has TRBV12-3 or TRBV12-4 and TRBJ2-1, with D maybe TRBD2 (6 bases). The CDR3 contains 18 residues.

The count of this clonotype is one. At one end the junction does not follow the germline gene, possibly because of a read error. This chain joins TRBV6-5 and TRBJ2-2; possible D gene TRBD1, 7 bases. The CDR3 has 15 amino acids. Germline CDR1 and CDR2: MNHEY and SVGAGI. The CDR3, as DNA: TGCGCCAGCAGTTACGGTGTCAGGGGGGCCGGGGAGCAGTTTTTT. Protein product: CASSYGVRGAGEQFF.

This clonotype was observed at least ten times. V usage is TRBV5-6 and J usage is TRBJ1-1, with no clear D. Germline V gene lookup returns CDR1 SGHDT and CDR2 YYEEEE. Trimming cost V 0 bases and J 7 bases, with 7 bases left between them. This CDR3 has 12 residues. This CDR3 is CASSLVSGEAFF. The CDR3 DNA reads TGTGCCAGCAGCTTGGTGAGCGGTGAAGCTTTCTTT.

This clonotype was counted many times. The V and J genes are TRBV6-6 and TRBJ1-2, with 9 bases identical to TRBD1. Losses at the gene ends were 6 bases for V and 1 base for J; bases not matched to a gene: 15. CDR3 length equals 18 residues. Germline loops: CDR1 MNHNY, CDR2 SVGAGI (reference sequence). The CDR3 loop reads CASSPPDRGHLNNYGYTF. DNA of the CDR3: TGTGCCAGCAGCCCCCCGGACAGGGGCCACCTTAATAACTATGGCTACACCTTC.

Turning to this clonotype: Being one base from a much bigger clone, this may be a read error. This chain uses TRBV20-1 with TRBJ2-7; D uncertain. CDR3 size: 10 residues. Germline CDR1 DFQATT, CDR2 SNEGSKA (reference sequence). CDR3 amino acids: CRATYLEQYF. The CDR3 DNA follows: TGCAGAGCTACATACTTAGAGCAGTACTTC.

As for this clonotype: The germline gene is not matched at one end of the junction; a read error may be the cause. The CDR3 loop is CASSLVGGNAYKQYF. In DNA, the CDR3 is TGTGCCAGCAGCTTGGTCGGCGGTAACGCCTACAAGCAGTACTTC. This chain links TRBV5-4 with TRBJ2-7; D gene uncertain. The CDR3 is 15 residues long. Germline CDR1 is SGHNT and CDR2 is YYREEE (reference sequence).

The gene calls are TRBV6-2 or TRBV6-3 and TRBJ2-7, with 10 bases matching TRBD2. V lost 3 bases, J lost 7 bases, and 15 bases stayed unmatched. The CDR3 is made up of 17 amino acids. CDR1 MNHEY and CDR2 SVGEGT come from the germline V gene. The CDR3 nucleotides are TGTGCCAGCAGTTATCCCCCCCCGCTAGCGGGAGAAGAAGAGCAGTACTTC. It translates to CASSYPPPLAGEEEQYF.

Of note for this clonotype: Since no conserved phenylalanine or tryptophan closes the CDR3, a read error is the likely cause. Because the CDR3's place on the DNA is in doubt, the DNA is left out and the CDR3 is given as listed by TCRdb. The V and J genes are TRBV11-2 and TRBJ2-1; the table calls TRBD2, which could not be checked here. Germline values: CDR1 SGHAT, CDR2 FQNNGV. The CDR3 numbers 15 amino acids, ends counted. CDR3 residues: CASSFNPSGKYEHFL.

Regarding this clonotype: The junction differs from germline at one of its ends, possibly a read error. This chain joins TRBV20-1 and TRBJ2-1, with D uncertain. Germline V gives CDR1 DFQATT, CDR2 SNEGSKA (reference sequence). The CDR3 consists of 13 residues. This CDR3 reads CSARVHIYNEQIF. The CDR3 bases are TGCAGTGCTAGAGTTCACATATACAATGAGCAGATCTTC.

In the case of this clonotype: At one end, the junction sequence differs from germline, possibly due to a read error. V is TRBV20-1 and J is TRBJ2-1, with a tentative D call TRBD1 (7 bases). The germline gives CDR1 DFQATT, CDR2 SNEGSKA (reference sequence). The CDR3 loop spans 14 amino acids. The CDR3 DNA is TGCAGTGCTATGACAGGGTCCGGGGGCAATGTGCAGTTCTTC. Its protein product is CSAMTGSGGNVQFF.